This passage covers 23 T cell receptor beta chains from one sample sequenced in a study of blood T cells in healthy people across ages. Next came a second PCR, run for roughly 6 to 11 cycles, which used a sample-barcoded 5' primer along with a J-beta primer mix. TCRdb re-analysed the 5' RACE reads in MiXCR, keeping a single row per CDR3 protein. This sample has around 800,000 distinct CDR3 sequences; approximately 48% occur once, and the top ten carry around 18%. Sequencing used blood. Receptor source: a man aged 55-75 years in good health.

This clonotype was counted only a few times. V is TRBV7-9 and J is TRBJ2-1, with D maybe TRBD1 (6 bases). Trimming pared 7 bases from V and 7 bases from J, leaving 14 bases between. The V gene's germline CDR1 is SEHNR and CDR2 FQNEAQ (reference sequence). This CDR3 is built from 13 residues. This CDR3 reads CASNGRGKNEQFF. The CDR3 nucleotides read TGTGCCAGCAATGGCAGGGGAAAAAATGAGCAGTTCTTC. The variable domain in full, with the rest retrieved from reference TRBV7-9 and TRBJ2-1, is DTGVSQNPRHKITKRGQNVTFRCDPISEHNRLYWYRQTLGQGPEFLTYFQNEAQLEKSRLLSDRFSAERPKGSFSTLEIQRTEQGDSAMYLCASNGRGKNEQFFGPGTRLTVL.

V and J are TRBV5-1 and TRBJ2-1; D may match TRBD1 or TRBD2 (6 bases each). CDR1 and CDR2 (germline): SGHRS, YFSETQ. V was clipped by 2 bases and J by 6 bases, with 18 bases between them. This CDR3 spans 16 amino acids. The CDR3 protein is CASSFGGGGGFNEQFF. The CDR3, as DNA: TGCGCCAGCAGCTTCGGGGGCGGAGGAGGGTTCAATGAGCAGTTCTTC.

This chain joins TRBV4-1 and TRBJ1-5, with 7 bases identical to TRBD1. CDR3 length equals 16 residues. Trimming cost V 3 bases and J 4 bases; bases outside gene matches: 9. Germline assignment: CDR1 MGHRA and CDR2 YSYEKL. The CDR3 loop reads CASSHLTGIGNQPQHF. The CDR3 DNA reads TGCGCCAGCAGCCACCTGACAGGGATCGGGAATCAGCCCCAGCATTTT.

The rearrangement uses TRBV6-1 and TRBJ2-1; possible D gene TRBD1, 5 bases. This CDR3 is built from 16 residues. Germline CDR1 is MNHNS and CDR2 is SASEGT. V lost 6 bases and J 1 base, leaving 16 bases between the germline ends. CDR3 sequence (DNA): TGTGCCAGCAGGTTGGGGCAGGCCGGATCCTACAATGAGCAGTTCTTC. Amino acid sequence: CASRLGQAGSYNEQFF.

This chain joins TRBV12-3 or TRBV12-4 and TRBJ2-2; 7 nucleotides align to TRBD1. The CDR3 contains 16 residues. V was clipped by 5 bases and J by 4 bases; unmatched bases: 10. The CDR3 coding sequence is TGTGCCAGCAGTCCCCAGCCGACAGGGCCCACCGGGGAGCTGTTTTTT. Protein sequence: CASSPQPTGPTGELFF.

This clonotype was seen a single time. CDR3 protein: CASSLGARTGGLEKLFF. The CDR3 coding sequence is TGTGCCAGCAGCTTAGGGGCCCGAACAGGGGGCCTCGAAAAACTGTTTTTT. The chain combines TRBV7-2 with TRBJ1-4; 9 nucleotides line up with TRBD1. There are 17 residues in the CDR3. Germline CDR1 reads SGHTA; CDR2 reads FQGNSA. V dropped 1 base and J dropped 8; count of bases not matched to a gene: 11. The whole variable domain, filled in from reference TRBV7-2 and TRBJ1-4, reads GAGVSQSPSNKVTEKGKDVELRCDPISGHTALYWYRQSLGQGLEFLIYFQGNSAPDKSGLPSDRFSAERTGGSVSTLTIQRTQQEDSAVYLCASSLGARTGGLEKLFFGSGTQLSVL.

V gene TRBV27 combines with J gene TRBJ2-5; TRBD2 might be the D (7 bases). V lost 8 bases and J 0 bases, leaving 13 bases between the germline ends. Germline V gives CDR1 MNHEY, CDR2 SMNVEV (reference sequence). This CDR3 is built from 14 residues. The CDR3 sequence is CASREGGYQETQYF. CDR3 sequence (DNA): TGTGCCAGCCGCGAGGGGGGGTACCAAGAGACCCAGTACTTC.

This clonotype has ten or more counts. The gene calls are TRBV25-1 and TRBJ2-7; maybe TRBD1 (6 bases). Germline loops: CDR1 MGHDK, CDR2 SYGVNS. The CDR3 is 16 residues long. The V and J ends lost 8 bases and 2 bases respectively, with 22 bases between them. In nucleotides, the CDR3 is TGTGCCAGCGTGGGGGCCGGACAGCTGGGTGCCTACGAGCAGTACTTC. Amino acids: CASVGAGQLGAYEQYF.

This clonotype showed up just a few times. The genes are TRBV12-5 and TRBJ1-2, with 10 bases matching TRBD1. V dropped 2 bases and J dropped 6; count of bases not matched to a gene: 6. Germline V gives CDR1 LGHNT, CDR2 FRNRAP. The CDR3 extends over 15 amino acids. The CDR3 reads CASGLIGGQGHGYTF. The CDR3 DNA is TGTGCTAGTGGTTTGATAGGGGGACAGGGGCATGGCTACACCTTC.

The rearrangement links TRBV12-3 or TRBV12-4 to TRBJ2-6; the D is unclear. The CDR3 contains 13 residues. V was cut by 9 bases and J by 0 bases, with 6 bases left in between. The CDR3 is CASKLSGANVLTF. Written as DNA, the CDR3 is TGTGCCAGTAAACTCTCTGGGGCCAACGTCCTGACTTTC.

The chain has TRBV11-2 and TRBJ1-1; TRBD1 is a possible D gene (6 bases). In germline, CDR1 is SGHAT, CDR2 FQNNGV. The CDR3 consists of 14 residues. Trimming stripped 5 bases from V and 6 bases from J, with 16 bases between. The CDR3 protein is CASSPRVDRSEAFF. CDR3 nucleotide sequence: TGTGCCAGCAGCCCTAGGGTCGACAGGTCTGAAGCTTTCTTT. The full variable domain, with the rest looked up from reference TRBV11-2 and TRBJ1-1, is EAGVAQSPRYKIIEKRQSVAFWCNPISGHATLYWYQQILGQGPKLLIQFQNNGVVDDSQLPKDRFSAERLKGVDSTLKIQPAKLEDSAVYLCASSPRVDRSEAFFGQGTRLTVV.

This sequence joins TRBV5-1 and TRBJ2-1; D is possibly TRBD1 (5 bases). Germline V gene lookup returns CDR1 SGHRS and CDR2 YFSETQ. This CDR3 has 14 amino acids. V lost 0 bases, J lost 6 bases, and 10 bases lay in between. CDR3 amino acids: CASSLEDRLNEQFF. The DNA of the CDR3 is TGCGCCAGCAGCTTGGAAGACAGACTCAATGAGCAGTTCTTC.

The chain combines TRBV7-8 with TRBJ2-7; maybe TRBD1 (5 bases). Trimming shortened V by 2 bases and J by 2 bases, and 19 bases separated the two germline ends. The germline V gene has CDR1 SGHVS and CDR2 FQNEAQ. The CDR3 runs to 17 residues. CDR3 residues: CASSLNLVTADPYEQYF. Written as DNA, the CDR3 is TGTGCCAGCAGCTTAAATTTGGTGACAGCCGACCCCTACGAGCAGTACTTC.

The J gene is TRBJ2-1, the V gene TRBV24-1, with TRBD2 identical over 11 bases. Germline loops: CDR1 KGHDR, CDR2 SFDVKD. After removal of 5 bases from V and 8 bases from J, the junction contained 7 bases not matched to a gene. CDR3 length: 15 amino acids. The CDR3 sequence is CATSGTSGPFDEQFF. CDR3 sequence (DNA): TGTGCCACCAGTGGGACTAGCGGGCCCTTCGATGAGCAGTTCTTC.

This clonotype was seen at least ten times. The CDR3 spells CASSQGRNYGYTF. The CDR3 DNA reads TGTGCCAGCAGCCAAGGGCGGAACTATGGCTACACCTTC. V is TRBV14 and J is TRBJ1-2; D is unclear. V was trimmed by 1 base and J by 2 bases, leaving 5 bases between them. CDR3 length: 13 amino acids. CDR1 is SGHDN and CDR2 is FVKESK in the germline V gene.

J is TRBJ1-6 and V is TRBV12-3 or TRBV12-4; 7 nucleotides agree with TRBD1. V gave up 5 bases and J gave up 11 bases; unmatched junction bases: 6. The CDR3 runs 13 residues. The CDR3 here is CASSDRARTPLHF. The CDR3 DNA is TGTGCCAGCAGTGACAGGGCCCGAACACCCCTCCACTTT.

Concerning this clonotype: One end of the junction fails to match germline, which may point to a read error. The chain joins TRBV6-5 to TRBJ2-1; 8 positions match TRBD2. This CDR3 is built from 15 residues. Looked up from germline, CDR1 is MNHEY and CDR2 is SVGAGI. The CDR3 here is CAGSYGGGPYNEQFF. The CDR3 DNA reads TGTGCCGGCAGTTACGGCGGGGGGCCATACAATGAGCAGTTCTTC.

V usage is TRBV19 and J usage is TRBJ1-5, with D perhaps matching TRBD1 (6 bases). Germline V gene sequence: CDR1 LNHDA, CDR2 SQIVND (reference sequence). Trimming removed 4 bases at V and 5 bases at J, with 15 bases between. The CDR3 has 15 amino acids. CDR3 residues: CASSTGTGGYQPQHF. The CDR3 nucleotides are TGTGCCAGTAGTACGGGTACGGGGGGCTATCAGCCCCAGCATTTT.

V usage is TRBV20-1 and J usage is TRBJ2-7, with D perhaps TRBD1 (6 bases). The germline V gene encodes CDR1 DFQATT and CDR2 SNEGSKA (reference sequence). Trimming stripped 6 bases from V and 10 bases from J, with 19 bases between. The CDR3 extends over 12 amino acids. CDR3: CSATNRDDPQYF. The DNA for the CDR3 is TGCAGTGCAACGAACAGGGACGATCCCCAGTACTTC.

This clonotype was found a few times. The J gene is TRBJ1-1, the V gene TRBV7-2; TRBD1 is a possible D gene (5 bases). The V gene's germline CDR1 is SGHTA and CDR2 FQGNSA. CDR3 size: 14 residues. The ends were cut back, 8 bases at V and 0 bases at J, with 13 bases in the middle. CDR3 protein: CASGRQTMNTEAFF. The CDR3 bases are TGTGCCAGCGGTCGACAGACCATGAACACTGAAGCTTTCTTT.

The rearrangement uses TRBV18 and TRBJ2-1; D is unclear. This CDR3 region has 16 residues. Germline values: CDR1 KGHSH, CDR2 LQKENI. V gave up 2 bases and J gave up 5 bases, with 16 bases separating them. CDR3 sequence reads: CASSPAYGENNNEQFF. The CDR3 DNA reads TGTGCCAGCTCACCAGCCTACGGCGAGAACAACAATGAGCAGTTCTTC.

In regard to this clonotype: One end of the junction is discordant with germline, which a read error may explain. The V and J genes are TRBV18 and TRBJ2-7; 8 bases agree with TRBD1. The J call may be incorrect, as the DNA end agrees better with TRBJ2-5. Germline V gene sequence: CDR1 KGHSH, CDR2 LQKENI. This CDR3 has 15 amino acids. The CDR3 nucleotides read TGTGCCAGCTCACCCGGACAGGGACGGCAAGGGACCCAGTACTTC. Protein: CASSPGQGRQGTQYF.

Concerning this clonotype itself: The CDR3 carries no conserved terminal phenylalanine or tryptophan, so it likely arises from a read error. The chain employs TRBV14 and TRBJ1-2; unclear D gene. Trimming removed 0 bases at V and 7 bases at J, with 9 bases between. This CDR3 is 13 amino acids long. Germline assignment: CDR1 SGHDN and CDR2 FVKESK. The CDR3 coding sequence is TGTGCCAGCAGCCAAGATCAGCTTGGTGGCTACACCTTA. Translated: CASSQDQLGGYTL.